The rows below give T cell receptor beta chains drawn from one sample of a study of cytomegalovirus exposure and HLA in healthy donors. The protocol was immunoSEQ multiplex PCR, while the TCRdb copy is restricted to in-frame clones and leaves out a portion. Seen here are 74,000 or so clones, about 65% observed once, and the top ten hold 2% to 2.5%. The source material was PBMCs. The origin of the receptors is a woman aged 30 to 39 in good health and CMV-seronegative. CDR3s include the opening cysteine and the closing phenylalanine or tryptophan. Clone size is shown for a subset of rows, as once, few, many or a class of expanded clone.

v_call: TRBV4-1; clone_size: .; cdr3_aa: CASSQDKGGARVEAFF
v_call: TRBV9; clone_size: .; cdr3_aa: CASSPAVRANTNEQFF
v_call: TRBV7-2; clone_size: .; cdr3_aa: CASSQRPSSGGLYNEQFF
v_call: TRBV7-3; clone_size: .; cdr3_aa: CASSSLGGHTEAFF
v_call: TRBV2; clone_size: few; cdr3_aa: CASKYGTGARVDTF
v_call: TRBV6-1; clone_size: .; cdr3_aa: CASSEQASSYNEQFF
v_call: TRBV4-2; clone_size: .; cdr3_aa: CASQDTLGNTIYF
v_call: TRBV6-5; clone_size: .; cdr3_aa: CASSYSRDEQYF
v_call: TRBV30; clone_size: .; cdr3_aa: CAWRGRVDQPQHF
v_call: TRBV6-6; clone_size: once; cdr3_aa: CASSQTIDTQYF
v_call: TRBV11-3; clone_size: .; cdr3_aa: CASSPRRETQYF
v_call: TRBV9; clone_size: few; cdr3_aa: CASSATYGYDNEQFF
v_call: TRBV9; clone_size: .; cdr3_aa: CASSVAPGFSYEQYF
v_call: TRBV19; clone_size: few; cdr3_aa: CASSTGTGNGYGNIQYF
v_call: TRBV2; clone_size: .; cdr3_aa: CASSVSSSYNSPLHF
v_call: TRBV11-2; clone_size: .; cdr3_aa: CASSLNAGLTEAFF
v_call: TRBV2; clone_size: .; cdr3_aa: CASSERQASTDTQYF
v_call: TRBV7-2; clone_size: .; cdr3_aa: CASSNLAGGVETQYF
v_call: TRBV29-1; clone_size: .; cdr3_aa: CSVGEGTEFYEQYF
v_call: TRBV5-4; clone_size: .; cdr3_aa: CASSSKTSGGYEQYF
v_call: TRBV10-3; clone_size: .; cdr3_aa: CAISGRGYQETQYF
v_call: TRBV27; clone_size: .; cdr3_aa: CASSSGLAGGTTDTQYF
v_call: TRBV9; clone_size: .; cdr3_aa: CASSVAGGGVEEQYF
v_call: TRBV5-1; clone_size: .; cdr3_aa: CASSLDGGGGGANVLTF
v_call: TRBV5-1; clone_size: .; cdr3_aa: CASSHPGKNTEAFF
v_call: TRBV19; clone_size: .; cdr3_aa: CASSISGQGGTPLHF
v_call: TRBV7-3; clone_size: .; cdr3_aa: CASSPGGARDTQYF
v_call: TRBV7-2; clone_size: .; cdr3_aa: CASSSYLSGILGYTF
v_call: TRBV7-2; clone_size: .; cdr3_aa: CASSTGGRDEETQYF
v_call: TRBV19; clone_size: .; cdr3_aa: CASSPAGGWETQYF
v_call: TRBV5-1; clone_size: .; cdr3_aa: CASGRGQVGNEQFF
v_call: TRBV5-1; clone_size: once; cdr3_aa: CASSPDTGAYYEQYF
v_call: TRBV4-3; clone_size: once; cdr3_aa: CASSQGAASNYGYTF
v_call: TRBV9; clone_size: .; cdr3_aa: CASGQLAGGQSTGELFF
v_call: TRBV4-1; clone_size: once; cdr3_aa: CASSQDQGLTEGYTF
v_call: TRBV5-6; clone_size: .; cdr3_aa: CASSLPPGGDGYTF
v_call: TRBV6-6; clone_size: once; cdr3_aa: CASSLRQGAMRGYTF
v_call: TRBV7-2; clone_size: few; cdr3_aa: CASSHRGASEAFF
v_call: TRBV19; clone_size: .; cdr3_aa: CASNWRDSYNEQFF
v_call: TRBV7-9; clone_size: few; cdr3_aa: CASSKAGRRYEQYF
v_call: TRBV6-6; clone_size: .; cdr3_aa: CASSLVRDRAEPQHF
v_call: TRBV4-3; clone_size: few; cdr3_aa: CASSQELAHSTDTQYF
v_call: TRBV2; clone_size: once; cdr3_aa: CASSPGLLSYEQYF
v_call: TRBV11-2; clone_size: .; cdr3_aa: CASSLGGQGYYGYTF
v_call: TRBV2; clone_size: .; cdr3_aa: CASSERARGQETQYF
v_call: TRBV5-8; clone_size: .; cdr3_aa: CASSPNGGLGGYTF
v_call: TRBV7-3; clone_size: .; cdr3_aa: CASSLIGLAGDEQYF
v_call: TRBV7-2; clone_size: .; cdr3_aa: CASSLEAQDYGYTF
v_call: TRBV5-4; clone_size: few; cdr3_aa: CASSRGTAPRDEQYF
v_call: TRBV5-5; clone_size: .; cdr3_aa: CASSTQVLYGYTF
v_call: TRBV30; clone_size: .; cdr3_aa: CAWGTSGGETQYF
v_call: TRBV7-2; clone_size: .; cdr3_aa: CASSFARGVAETQYF
v_call: TRBV6-1; clone_size: .; cdr3_aa: CASSSGQVRSYEQYF
v_call: TRBV20-1; clone_size: once; cdr3_aa: CSASWDRGTFF